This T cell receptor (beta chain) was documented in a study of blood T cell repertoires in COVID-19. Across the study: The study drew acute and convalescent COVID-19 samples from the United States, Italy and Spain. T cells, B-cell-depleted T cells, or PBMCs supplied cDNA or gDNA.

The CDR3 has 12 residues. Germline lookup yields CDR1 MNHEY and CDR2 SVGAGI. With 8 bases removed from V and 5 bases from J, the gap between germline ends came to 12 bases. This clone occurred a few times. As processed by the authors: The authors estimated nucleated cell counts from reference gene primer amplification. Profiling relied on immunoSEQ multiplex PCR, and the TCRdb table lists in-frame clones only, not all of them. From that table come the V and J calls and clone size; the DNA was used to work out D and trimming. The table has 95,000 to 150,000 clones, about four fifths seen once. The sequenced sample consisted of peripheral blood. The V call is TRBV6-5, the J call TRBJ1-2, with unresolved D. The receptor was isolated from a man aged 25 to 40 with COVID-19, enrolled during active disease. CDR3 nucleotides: TGTGCCAGCGTCGGTCCCCGATATGGCTACACCTTC. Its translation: CASVGPRYGYTF.